This entry lists 26 T cell receptor beta chains sequenced from one sample in a study of blood T cell repertoires in COVID-19. Produced via immunoSEQ multiplex PCR; TCRdb's table is partial and in-frame only. The sample gives more than 140,000 clones, around 84% of which show up once; 5.5% to 8% is in the top ten. The sequencing input was peripheral blood. The source is a woman between 45 and 65 years old in a cohort sampled during active or convalescent COVID-19.

This clone was observed a handful of times. The V call is TRBV7-9, the J call TRBJ2-4; 9 bases are shared with TRBD1. Looked up from germline, CDR1 is SEHNR and CDR2 is FQNEAQ (reference sequence). This CDR3 contains 14 residues. V was clipped by 2 bases and J by 8 bases; unmatched bases: 4. CDR3 in DNA: TGTGCCAGCAGCTTACTACAGGGGGCTGACATTCAGTACTTC. It translates to CASSLLQGADIQYF.

This rearrangement joins TRBV5-1 to TRBJ2-3; D is unclear. Germline V gives CDR1 SGHRS, CDR2 YFSETQ. The CDR3 is 13 amino acids. Deletions cut 1 base from V and 4 bases from J, with 7 bases between. The CDR3 spells CASSLSPADTQYF. The CDR3 bases are TGCGCCAGCAGCTTGTCCCCAGCAGATACGCAGTATTTT.

This chain links TRBV5-5 with TRBJ1-4; 8 bases line up with TRBD1. The CDR3 loop spans 15 amino acids. Germline V gene data show CDR1 as SGHKS and CDR2 as YYEKEE (reference sequence). Trimming took 5 bases from V and 7 from J; bases not matched to a gene: 10. CDR3 DNA sequence: TGTGCCAGCAGGACAACAGGGGGAGACGGTGAAAAACTGTTTTTT. The encoded protein is CASRTTGGDGEKLFF.

In its sample, this clone was seen a few times. Other DNA sequences within the sample encode an identical CDR3. The chain recombines TRBV27 with TRBJ1-2; D gene ambiguous. This CDR3 contains 13 residues. V lost 5 bases to trimming and J lost 0 bases, with 7 bases between them. CDR1 MNHEY and CDR2 SMNVEV come from the germline V gene (reference sequence). The CDR3 region is CASSPTTNYGYTF. As DNA, the CDR3 is TGTGCCAGCAGTCCTACTACTAACTATGGCTACACCTTC.

The chain links TRBV12-5 to TRBJ2-2; no clear D. From germline, CDR1 is LGHNT and CDR2 FRNRAP. The CDR3 has 15 amino acids. The ends were cut back, 4 bases at V and 2 bases at J, with 11 bases in the middle. The CDR3 sequence is CASGSGRLNTGELFF. CDR3 sequence (DNA): TGTGCTAGTGGTTCTGGCAGATTAAACACCGGGGAGCTGTTTTTT.

The chain recombines TRBV7-9 with TRBJ1-1; 9 nucleotides agree with TRBD1. V shed 5 bases, J shed 7 bases, and the junction held 2 bases outside the gene matches. The germline gives CDR1 SEHNR, CDR2 FQNEAQ (reference sequence). The CDR3 runs 12 residues. CDR3 sequence (DNA): TGTGCCAGCAGCCCGGACAGGGGTGAAGCTTTCTTT. Amino acids: CASSPDRGEAFF.

The chain links TRBV7-2 to TRBJ2-3; 14 bases fit TRBD2. The germline V gene encodes CDR1 SGHTA and CDR2 FQGNSA. This CDR3 has 15 amino acids. V lost 5 bases, J lost 4 bases, and 2 bases stayed unmatched. The CDR3 DNA is TGTGCCAGCAGCACGGGACTAGCGGGGGCAGATACGCAGTATTTT. Translating it yields CASSTGLAGADTQYF.

J is TRBJ1-4 and V is TRBV5-4; TRBD1 is a possible D gene (5 bases). Trimming cost V 3 bases and J 3 bases, with 12 bases left between them. Germline V gene data show CDR1 as SGHNT and CDR2 as YYREEE (reference sequence). The CDR3 length is 15 residues. The CDR3 DNA is TGTGCCAGCAGCTCCCAGGGTCGTTCTAATGAAAAACTGTTTTTT. Its translation is CASSSQGRSNEKLFF.

The rearrangement joins TRBV9 to TRBJ1-3; D is uncertain. The CDR3 covers 13 residues. V lost 4 bases, J lost 0 bases, and 5 bases lay in between. Germline V gene data show CDR1 as SGDLS and CDR2 as YYNGEE. The CDR3 sequence: CASSPFSGNTIYF. DNA of the CDR3: TGTGCCAGCAGCCCCTTCTCTGGAAACACCATATATTTT.

The chain links TRBV12-5 to TRBJ2-5; 12 nucleotides align to TRBD2. CDR1 is LGHNT and CDR2 is FRNRAP in the germline V gene. The CDR3 extends over 15 amino acids. V gave up 4 bases and J gave up 2 bases; unmatched junction bases: 2. The CDR3 region has the DNA TGTGCTAGTGGTTCCGGACTAGCGGGACAAGAGACCCAGTACTTC. Translated, it gives CASGSGLAGQETQYF.

The genes are TRBV19 and TRBJ1-1; 8 bases are a match to TRBD1. V dropped 4 bases and J dropped 4; count of bases not matched to a gene: 8. Germline V lookup: CDR1 LNHDA, CDR2 SQIVND (reference sequence). The CDR3 spans 15 residues. CDR3 residues: CASSKRQGFGTEAFF. CDR3 sequence (DNA): TGTGCCAGTAGTAAAAGACAGGGGTTTGGCACTGAAGCTTTCTTT.

The chain employs TRBV6-5 and TRBJ1-2; 8 nucleotides match TRBD1. With 6 bases clipped from V and 2 bases from J, the junction kept 5 bases outside the gene matches. The CDR3 totals 14 residues. CDR1 MNHEY and CDR2 SVGAGI come from the germline V gene. CDR3: CASSQRTGNYGYTF. CDR3 nucleotides: TGTGCCAGCAGCCAGAGGACAGGGAACTATGGCTACACCTTC.

The V and J genes are TRBV24-1 and TRBJ2-1; 9 bases line up with TRBD1. Germline-derived CDR1 and CDR2 are KGHDR and SFDVKD. The CDR3 sequence is 13 residues long. The V and J ends lost 4 bases and 9 bases, in that order; junction bases with no gene match: 3. The CDR3 nucleotides are TGTGCCACCAGTGACGTGACAGGGGGTGAGCAGTTCTTC. Protein: CATSDVTGGEQFF.

The chain uses TRBV18 and TRBJ1-3; D remains ambiguous. V gave up 2 bases and J gave up 8 bases, with 19 bases separating them. This CDR3 spans 16 amino acids. CDR1 and CDR2 (germline): KGHSH, LQKENI. The CDR3 DNA sequence: TGTGCCAGCTCACCAAACGACGTCCGCCACGGGGACACCATATATTTT. The encoded protein is CASSPNDVRHGDTIYF.

The chain has TRBV10-3 and TRBJ1-1; the match to TRBD1 covers 9 bases. Germline V gene sequence: CDR1 ENHRY, CDR2 SYGVKD. The CDR3 runs 13 residues. V lost 10 bases, J lost 1 base, and 4 bases stayed unmatched. CDR3 coding DNA: TGTGCCACCCAGGGACAGGGGAACACTGAAGCTTTCTTT. Translating it yields CATQGQGNTEAFF.

The J gene is TRBJ1-3, the V gene TRBV5-1; D is perhaps TRBD1 (5 bases). Looked up from germline, CDR1 is SGHRS and CDR2 is YFSETQ. CDR3 length: 16 amino acids. The V end lost 1 base, the J end lost 2 bases, and 13 bases lay between the germline ends. In nucleotides, the CDR3 is TGCGCCAGCAGCTTGACCTGGACACTCCCTGGAAACACCATATATTTT. It specifies CASSLTWTLPGNTIYF. The variable domain in full, with the rest retrieved from reference TRBV5-1 and TRBJ1-3, is KAGVTQTPRYLIKTRGQQVTLSCSPISGHRSVSWYQQTPGQGLQFLFEYFSETQRNKGNFPGRFSGRQFSNSRSEMNVSTLELGDSALYLCASSLTWTLPGNTIYFGEGSWLTVV.

The chain combines TRBV2 with TRBJ1-2; 7 bases are shared with TRBD1. J was trimmed by 1 base and V by 7 bases; bases with no gene match: 12. Germline V lookup: CDR1 SNHLY, CDR2 FYNNEI. The CDR3 extends over 16 amino acids. The CDR3, as DNA: TGTGCCAGCACAGGACAGGTTGGGGACCTTAACTATGGCTACACCTTC. Amino acids: CASTGQVGDLNYGYTF.

The chain employs TRBV3-1 (or the pseudogene TRBV3-2) and TRBJ1-4; the D is unclear. CDR3 length equals 14 residues. Looked up from germline, CDR1 is LGHDT and CDR2 is YNNKEL (reference sequence). The V gene lost 0 bases and the J gene lost 6 bases, with 8 bases spanning the gap. The CDR3 DNA reads TGTGCCAGCAGCCAAGATCACGGTTATGAAAAACTGTTTTTT. Encoded protein: CASSQDHGYEKLFF.

The V call is TRBV4-3, the J call TRBJ1-5; 8 nucleotides match TRBD1. This CDR3 contains 18 residues. The trim removed 2 bases at V and 0 bases at J, leaving 9 bases unmatched. Germline V gives CDR1 LGHNA, CDR2 YSLEER. CDR3: CASSQKAGTGYSNQPQHF. CDR3 coding DNA: TGCGCCAGCAGCCAAAAGGCCGGGACAGGTTATAGCAATCAGCCCCAGCATTTT.

The rearrangement joins TRBV19 to TRBJ1-4; D is ambiguous. Germline V CDR1 and CDR2: LNHDA, SQIVND (reference sequence). CDR3 length: 14 residues. V was clipped by 4 bases and J by 5 bases, with 11 bases between them. The CDR3 loop is CASSTTAANEKLFF. DNA for the CDR3: TGTGCCAGTAGTACTACCGCGGCCAATGAAAAACTGTTTTTT. Full variable domain (outside the CDR3, taken from reference TRBV19 and TRBJ1-4): DGGITQSPKYLFRKEGQNVTLSCEQNLNHDAMYWYRQDPGQGLRLIYYSQIVNDFQKGDIAEGYSVSREKKESFPLTVTSAQKNPTAFYLCASSTTAANEKLFFGSGTQLSVL.

The chain combines TRBV3-1 (or the pseudogene TRBV3-2) with TRBJ1-1; D possibly corresponds to TRBD1 (5 bases). Between the trimmed V and J ends, which lost 4 bases and 3 bases, there was a span of 12 bases. From germline, CDR1 is LGHDT and CDR2 YNNKEL (reference sequence). The CDR3 runs 14 residues. The CDR3 coding sequence is TGTGCCAGCAGCCGCGGGACTCCTGACACTGAAGCTTTCTTT. This sequence encodes CASSRGTPDTEAFF.

The chain carries TRBV5-1 and TRBJ2-7; TRBD1 matches at 8 bases. Trimming cost V 0 bases and J 4 bases; bases outside gene matches: 3. This CDR3 has 14 amino acids. Germline CDR1 and CDR2: SGHRS and YFSETQ. The CDR3 DNA reads TGCGCCAGCAGCTTGGGACAGGGGCAATACGAGCAGTACTTC. Its protein product is CASSLGQGQYEQYF.

J is TRBJ2-5 and V is TRBV7-2, with D perhaps matching TRBD1 (5 bases). V lost 0 bases and J 4 bases, leaving 9 bases between the germline ends. The CDR3 has 14 amino acids. Germline V gene sequence: CDR1 SGHTA, CDR2 FQGNSA. DNA for the CDR3: TGTGCCAGCAGCTTAGCGCAGGGAAGAGAGACCCAGTACTTC. This sequence encodes CASSLAQGRETQYF. Full variable domain (remainder filled in from reference TRBV7-2 and TRBJ2-5): GAGVSQSPSNKVTEKGKDVELRCDPISGHTALYWYRQSLGQGLEFLIYFQGNSAPDKSGLPSDRFSAERTGGSVSTLTIQRTQQEDSAVYLCASSLAQGRETQYFGPGTRLLVL.

J is TRBJ1-4 and V is TRBV3-1 (or the pseudogene TRBV3-2); TRBD1 might be the D (5 bases). Between the trimmed V and J ends, which lost 3 bases and 8 bases, there was a span of 19 bases. The germline gives CDR1 LGHDT, CDR2 YNNKEL (reference sequence). This CDR3 has 16 amino acids. CDR3 residues: CASSQGLAGGSEKLFF. The CDR3 coding sequence is TGTGCCAGCAGCCAGGGACTAGCGGGGGGGTCAGAAAAACTGTTTTTT.

This rearrangement joins TRBV27 to TRBJ1-5; D not certain. Germline V gene sequence: CDR1 MNHEY, CDR2 SMNVEV (reference sequence). Trimming pared 1 base from V and 0 bases from J, leaving 7 bases between. This CDR3 region has 15 residues. This CDR3 is CASSLLAHSNQPQHF. CDR3 bases: TGTGCCAGCAGTTTATTGGCCCATAGCAATCAGCCCCAGCATTTT.

This clone was observed a few times. The rearrangement uses TRBV29-1 and TRBJ2-5, with 7 positions matching TRBD2. V gave up 6 bases and J gave up 2 bases; unmatched junction bases: 12. CDR1 and CDR2 from the germline V gene are SQVTM and ANQGSEA. This CDR3 is built from 15 residues. The CDR3 here is CSVGGPTSDQETQYF. Written as DNA, the CDR3 is TGCAGCGTGGGGGGTCCCACTAGCGATCAAGAGACCCAGTACTTC.